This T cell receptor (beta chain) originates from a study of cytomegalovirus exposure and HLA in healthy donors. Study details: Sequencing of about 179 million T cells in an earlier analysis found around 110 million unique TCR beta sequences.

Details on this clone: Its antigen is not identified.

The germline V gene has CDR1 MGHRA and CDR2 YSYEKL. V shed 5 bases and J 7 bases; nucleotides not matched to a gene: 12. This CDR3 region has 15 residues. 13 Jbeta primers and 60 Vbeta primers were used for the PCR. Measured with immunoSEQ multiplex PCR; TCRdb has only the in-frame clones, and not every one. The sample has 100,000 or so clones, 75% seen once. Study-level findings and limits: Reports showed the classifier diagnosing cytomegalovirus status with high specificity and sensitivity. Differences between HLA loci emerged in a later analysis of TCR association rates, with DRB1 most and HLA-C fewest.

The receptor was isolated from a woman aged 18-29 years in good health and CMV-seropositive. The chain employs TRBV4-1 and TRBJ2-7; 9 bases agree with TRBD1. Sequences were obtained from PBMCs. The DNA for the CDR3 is TGCGCCAGCAGCTTCGGGACAGGGCGTCTTGGTGAGCAGTACTTC. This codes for CASSFGTGRLGEQYF.